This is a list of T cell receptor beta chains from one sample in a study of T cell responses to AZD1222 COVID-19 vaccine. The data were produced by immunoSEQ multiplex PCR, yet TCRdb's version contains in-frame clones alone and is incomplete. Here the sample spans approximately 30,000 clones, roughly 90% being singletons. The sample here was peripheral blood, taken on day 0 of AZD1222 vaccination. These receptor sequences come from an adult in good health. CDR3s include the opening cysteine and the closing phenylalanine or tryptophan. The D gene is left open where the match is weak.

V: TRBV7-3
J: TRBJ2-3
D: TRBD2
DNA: TGTGCCAGCACCCGTAGCGGGGGGAGCACAGATACGCAGTATTTT
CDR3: CASTRSGGSTDTQYF

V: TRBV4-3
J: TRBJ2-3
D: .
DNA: TGCGCCAGCAGCCAAGGGGCTGGGCAGCACTCAGATACGCAGTATTTT
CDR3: CASSQGAGQHSDTQYF

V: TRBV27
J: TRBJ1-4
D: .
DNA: TGTGCCAGCAGTTTGGGTCAGGGTCGCGAAAAACTGTTTTTT
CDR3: CASSLGQGREKLFF

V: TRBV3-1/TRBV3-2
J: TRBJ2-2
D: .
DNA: TGTGCCAGCAGCCAAGTGATAGCCACCGGGGAGCTGTTTTTT
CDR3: CASSQVIATGELFF

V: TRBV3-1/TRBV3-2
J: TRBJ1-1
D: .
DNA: TGTGCCAGCAGCCAACCAGGGGTGAACACTGAAGCTTTCTTT
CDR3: CASSQPGVNTEAFF

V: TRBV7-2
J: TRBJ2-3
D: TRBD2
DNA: TGTGCCAGCACTTCTAGCGGCATCGCTAGCACAGATACGCAGTATTTT
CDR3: CASTSSGIASTDTQYF

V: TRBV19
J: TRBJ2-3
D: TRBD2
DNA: TGTGCCAGTAGTGAGCGGGGGGTCACAGATACGCAGTATTTT
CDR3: CASSERGVTDTQYF

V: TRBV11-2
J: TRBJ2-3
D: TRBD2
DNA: TGTGCCAGCAGCCATGGGACTAGCGGGACAGATACGCAGTATTTT
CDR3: CASSHGTSGTDTQYF

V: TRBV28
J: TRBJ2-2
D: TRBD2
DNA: TGTGCCAGCTTCGCGACTAGCGGGAGTACGGGCACCGGGGAGCTGTTTTTT
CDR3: CASFATSGSTGTGELFF

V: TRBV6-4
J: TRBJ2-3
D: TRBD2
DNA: TGTGCCAGCGGGATAGCGACTAGCGGCCCCGGTGGGACGCAGTATTTT
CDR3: CASGIATSGPGGTQYF